This TCR beta chain derives from a study of T cells in Graves' hyperthyroidism and ophthalmopathy. Amplified TCR beta CDR3 regions came from RNA transcripts. HTBI primers were the set used in a first-round RT-PCR of the TCR CDR3. TCRdb re-derived calls from the multiplex PCR reads in MiXCR, one entry per CDR3 protein. The table includes about 420,000 distinct CDR3 sequences, about an eighth detected once. A word on this clonotype: This may stem from a read error, because a much larger clone lies one nucleotide away.

Per the germline V gene, CDR1 is SNHLY and CDR2 is FYNNEI. The CDR3 sequence is 12 residues long. The chain is built from TRBV2 and TRBJ2-7; D not certain. Gene TRBJ2-1 matches the end of the DNA better, so the J call may be wrong. Input material: blood. The receptor's source is a woman between 18 and 29 years old with Graves' hyperthyroidism. The CDR3, as DNA: TGTGCCAGCAACGGACCACCCTACGAGCAGTTCTTC. Protein product: CASNGPPYEQFF.